This TCR beta chain is drawn from a study of persistence of HIV-infected CD4 T cells. Across the study: Up to roughly 200 mL blood was drawn at multiple time points; a couple of donors had single-time leukapheresis.

This nonspecific control used anti-CD3/anti-CD28 bead stimulation of CD4+ T cells. Responding CD4+ T cells were sorted by upregulation of both CD40 ligand and CD69. The study's findings and limits: Proviral oligoclonality tracked with TCR oligoclonality within the same sorted cells. TCRbeta richness was lower in CMV- and Gag-responding cells than in anti-CD3/anti-CD28-responding cells.

CDR1 and CDR2 (germline): KGHSH, LQKENI. The length of the CDR3 is 15 residues. The V gene lost 0 bases and the J gene lost 4 bases, with 12 bases spanning the gap. Points on this clone: Its matching antigen is unknown.

This was the immunoSEQ version 4 assay in survey mode. Here immunoSEQ multiplex PCR was the method, and the copy in TCRdb shows in-frame clones only, minus some. This sample has about 47,000 clones, with approximately 90% found just once. The sample consisted of CD4+ T cells sorted from PBMCs after roughly 18-hour stimulation, taken from a patient who received antiretroviral therapy. The rearrangement links TRBV18 to TRBJ1-1; no clear D gene. The TCR originated in an adult man with HIV who was CMV-seropositive. The CDR3 DNA is TGTGCCAGCTCACCACCCGAGCTGAGGAGCACTGAAGCTTTCTTT. This sequence encodes CASSPPELRSTEAFF.